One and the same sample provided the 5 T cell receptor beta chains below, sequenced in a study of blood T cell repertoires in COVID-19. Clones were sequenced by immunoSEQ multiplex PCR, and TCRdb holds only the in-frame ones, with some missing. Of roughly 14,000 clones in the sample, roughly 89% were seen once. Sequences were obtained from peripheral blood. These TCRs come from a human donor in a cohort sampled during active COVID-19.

CDR3 nucleotide sequence: TGTGCCAGCAGTTTCGGACAGGGGGCTTCTCTCTCTGGAAACACCATATATTTT. Translating gives CASSFGQGASLSGNTIYF. The chain has TRBV28 and TRBJ1-3, with 11 bases aligning to TRBD1. Per the germline V gene, CDR1 is MDHEN and CDR2 is SYDVKM. This CDR3 is 18 amino acids long. Losses at the gene ends were 3 bases for V and 0 bases for J; bases not matched to a gene: 7.

CDR3 amino acids: CASSQDSRTAAGELFF. The CDR3 DNA follows: TGCGCCAGCAGCCAAGATAGCCGGACAGCCGCCGGGGAGCTGTTTTTT. The V and J genes are TRBV4-3 and TRBJ2-2, with a weak D call TRBD1 (6 bases). The CDR3 sequence is 16 residues long. V lost 0 bases, J lost 6 bases, and 14 bases lay in between. Germline V lookup: CDR1 LGHNA, CDR2 YSLEER.

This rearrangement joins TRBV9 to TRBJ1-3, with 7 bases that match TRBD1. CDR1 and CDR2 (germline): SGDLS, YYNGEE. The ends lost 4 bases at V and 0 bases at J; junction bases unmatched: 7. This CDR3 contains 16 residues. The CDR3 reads CASSPWTGSSGNTIYF. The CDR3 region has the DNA TGTGCCAGCAGCCCGTGGACAGGTTCCTCTGGAAACACCATATATTTT.

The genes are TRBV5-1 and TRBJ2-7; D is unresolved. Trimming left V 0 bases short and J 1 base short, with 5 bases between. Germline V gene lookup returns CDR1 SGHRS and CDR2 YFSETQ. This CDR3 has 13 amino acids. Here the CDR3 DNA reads TGCGCCAGCAGCTTGGCCCAGTCCTACGAGCAGTACTTC. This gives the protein CASSLAQSYEQYF.

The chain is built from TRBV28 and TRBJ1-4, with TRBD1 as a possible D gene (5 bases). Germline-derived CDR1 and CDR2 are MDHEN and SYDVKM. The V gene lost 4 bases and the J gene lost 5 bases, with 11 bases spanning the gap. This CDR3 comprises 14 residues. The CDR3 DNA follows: TGTGCCAGCAGTTACCCCGCAGGGAATGAAAAACTGTTTTTT. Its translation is CASSYPAGNEKLFF.